This TCR beta chain comes out of a study of blood T cells in healthy people across ages (dated by TCRdb to between 2014 and 2017). At the level of the whole study: In model experiments, roughly one uniquely barcoded TCR beta cDNA molecule per two T cells was captured by template switching. Using deep sequencing normalized with unique cDNA molecular identifiers, the study measured how TCR beta repertoire diversity changes with age. The donors were divided into four age groups: young (average around 17 years), middle-aged (approximately 42), aged (about 56) and long-lived (approximately 74). To avoid experimental bias, donors of different ages were spread randomly across the sequencing lanes. Using the same blood draw, the study looked at two additional independent replicas of 1 million unique cDNA reads for two donors, one aged 18 to 30 and the other aged 80 or older. Overall study results and their limits: Total diversity estimates from one million sequenced T cells were considered lower bounds and underestimates. As age increased, observed TCR beta diversity per million T cells dropped in a roughly linear way, and a significant reduction was already evident by age approximately 40. Because the CMV infection status of the donors was unknown, age-related changes in expanded clonotypes may potentially have been confounded. Bulk unsorted PBMC profiling prevented conclusive comparison of naive and antigen-experienced compartments. The long-lived group showed more naive CD4+ T cells, fewer expanded clones and increased TCR diversity than the aged group, suggesting age selection. Observed TCR beta diversity correlated strongly with the percentage of naive T cells measured by flow cytometry.

Regarding this clonotype: Its antigen is unknown. Possible read error: a much larger clone is one base away.

Including the terminal cysteine and phenylalanine, the CDR3 comprises 13 residues. Only the CDR3 region is kept as DNA, spanning 39 bases read in frame from base 1. V lost 3 bases and J lost 13 bases; the stretch between them is 16 bases long. As encoded in the germline V gene, CDR1 is MDHEN while CDR2 is SYDVKM. The approximately 39 donors, aged roughly 6 to 95 years, were systemically healthy Caucasian individuals from Russia. About 9.8 milliliters of peripheral blood were drawn from each donor into EDTA-treated Vacutainer tubes. Ficoll-Paque density-gradient centrifugation was used to isolate PBMCs, with at least 6.5 million per sample. Total RNA was extracted from PBMCs with Trizol reagent, with at least 5.5 micrograms obtained per sample. Naive CD45RAhigh/CD27high T cell percentages were measured by flow cytometry on a PBMC aliquot from every donor. Library generation was performed with 5' RACE. The sequencer was an Illumina HiSeq 2500. A second roughly 6 to 12 cycle PCR used a sample-barcoded 5' primer and a J-beta primer mix. A unique molecular identifier was introduced onto each TCR beta cDNA molecule by a template-switch 5' adaptor carrying 12 random nucleotides. At least 3 million CDR3-containing paired-end reads were obtained from each sample. All of the RNA was converted into first-strand cDNA using the Mint cDNA synthesis kit, with a TRBC-specific oligonucleotide serving as the primer. After uracil-DNA glycosylase treatment, a first 18-cycle PCR used universal primers M1SS and BC2_uni_R on all cDNA. The original methods were these. Normalization of each sample was performed by random selection of 1 million high-quality reads, each carrying a distinct molecular identifier. Instead of being binned into consensus sequences, reads that shared molecular identifiers were thrown out. MiTCR, run with a Q25 quality threshold and the strictest error-elimination algorithm, handled CDR3 identification, clonotype clustering and error correction. A nonparametric unseen species model with Euler transformation was used to estimate a lower bound on total TCR beta diversity. TCRdb reprocessed the public reads (quality trimming at Q25 with fastp, clone calling with MiXCR) and kept in-frame beta chains. Entries are consolidated by CDR3 protein sequence, retaining the most common genes and DNA. The V and J calls and clone size come from TCRdb's table, not from the authors' own analysis. Recorded for this sample are approximately 700,000 distinct CDR3 sequences; roughly 30% of them occurred a single time. 15% of the sample is held by the ten biggest clonotypes.

The rearrangement combines TRBV28 with TRBJ2-4; 7 matching bases give a weak D call of TRBD1. This TCR came from a woman over 75 in good health. Donor details come from another sample of the same person, matched by shared clones. The material sequenced was blood. Read as DNA, the sequence is TGTGCCAGCAGTTTGGGCGACAGGGAGGAGCAGTACTTC. Its product reads: CASSLGDREEQYF.